The clone carrying this TCR beta chain was observed a few times. With V trimmed by 4 bases and J by 2 bases, 11 bases remained unmatched. The CDR3 runs 17 residues. Germline V gene sequence: CDR1 LGHNA, CDR2 YNFKEQ. Participants, about 18 to 100 years old, spanned approximately 26 US areas. This record belongs to a study of blood T cell repertoires in COVID-19. The method was immunoSEQ multiplex PCR; TCRdb's version includes in-frame clones alone and lacks a portion of them. The sample carries under 200,000 clones, roughly 90% recorded once. Sequencing input: PBMCs or T cells enriched from blood (not recorded which). This chain links TRBV4-2 with TRBJ2-3, with 8 bases aligning to TRBD1. This TCR was recovered from a woman aged 50 to 60 who had recovered from COVID-19. The CDR3 coding sequence is TGTGCCAGCAGCCCTGCCACCCAGGGGGCTGCCACAGATACGCAGTATTTT. Translation gives CASSPATQGAATDTQYF.